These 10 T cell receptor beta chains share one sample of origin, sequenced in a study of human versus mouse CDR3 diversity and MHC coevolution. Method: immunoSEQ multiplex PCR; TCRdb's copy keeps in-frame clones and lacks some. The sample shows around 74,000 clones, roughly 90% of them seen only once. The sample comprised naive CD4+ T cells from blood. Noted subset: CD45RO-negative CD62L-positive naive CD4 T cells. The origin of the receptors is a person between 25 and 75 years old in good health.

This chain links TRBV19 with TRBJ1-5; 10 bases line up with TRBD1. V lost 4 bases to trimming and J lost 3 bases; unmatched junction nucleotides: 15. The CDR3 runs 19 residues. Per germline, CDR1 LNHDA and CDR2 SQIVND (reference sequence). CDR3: CASSRTVIIGTGVNQPQHF. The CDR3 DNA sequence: TGTGCCAGTAGTAGAACCGTTATCATTGGGACAGGGGTCAATCAGCCCCAGCATTTT.

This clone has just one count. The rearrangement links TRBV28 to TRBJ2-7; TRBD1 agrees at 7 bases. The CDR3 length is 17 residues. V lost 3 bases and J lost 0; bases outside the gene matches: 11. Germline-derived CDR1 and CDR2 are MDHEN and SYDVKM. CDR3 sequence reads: CASSFNSETGFSYEQYF. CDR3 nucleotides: TGTGCCAGCAGTTTTAATTCCGAGACAGGGTTCTCCTACGAGCAGTACTTC.

CDR3 nucleotides: TGTGCCAGCAGCATAGCGGGGGCCTACTCCTACGAGCAGTACTTC. It is translated as CASSIAGAYSYEQYF. This sequence joins TRBV7-3 and TRBJ2-7, with 9 positions matching TRBD2. Trimming took 5 bases from V and 0 from J; bases not matched to a gene: 5. This CDR3 contains 15 residues. Germline V CDR1 and CDR2: SGHTA, FQGTGA.

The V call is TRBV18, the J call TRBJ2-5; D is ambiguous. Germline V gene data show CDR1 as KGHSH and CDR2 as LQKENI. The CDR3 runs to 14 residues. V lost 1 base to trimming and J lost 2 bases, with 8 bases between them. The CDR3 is CASSPRDFQETQYF. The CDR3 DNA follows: TGTGCCAGCTCACCACGAGATTTTCAAGAGACCCAGTACTTC.

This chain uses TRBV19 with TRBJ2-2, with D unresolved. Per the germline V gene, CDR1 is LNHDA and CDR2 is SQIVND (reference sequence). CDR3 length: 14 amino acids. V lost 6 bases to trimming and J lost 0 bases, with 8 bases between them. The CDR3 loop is CASRLPPNTGELFF. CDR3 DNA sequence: TGTGCCAGTAGACTACCTCCGAACACCGGGGAGCTGTTTTTT.

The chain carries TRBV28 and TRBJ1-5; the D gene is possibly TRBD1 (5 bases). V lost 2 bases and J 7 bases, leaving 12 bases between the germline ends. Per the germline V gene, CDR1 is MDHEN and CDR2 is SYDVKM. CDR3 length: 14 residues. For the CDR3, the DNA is TGTGCCAGCAGTTTAGGTGGGGGGGGGCAGCCCCAGCATTTT. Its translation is CASSLGGGGQPQHF. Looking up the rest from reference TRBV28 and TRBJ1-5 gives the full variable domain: DVKVTQSSRYLVKRTGEKVFLECVQDMDHENMFWYRQDPGLGLRLIYFSYDVKMKEKGDIPEGYSVSREKKERFSLILESASTNQTSMYLCASSLGGGGQPQHFGDGTRLSIL.

As DNA, the CDR3 is TGTGCCAGCAGCAACGGACAGGGAAACACTGAAGCTTTCTTT. Its translation is CASSNGQGNTEAFF. This chain joins TRBV7-3 and TRBJ1-1, with TRBD1 identical over 8 bases. V lost 5 bases, J lost 2 bases, and 4 bases stayed unmatched. This CDR3 has 14 residues. CDR1 is SGHTA, CDR2 FQGTGA, per germline.

The chain's CDR3 is CASSYSSGTGNTIYF. As DNA, the CDR3 is TGTGCCAGCAGTTACTCATCCGGGACTGGAAACACCATATATTTT. The chain uses TRBV6-5 and TRBJ1-3; D call uncertain. The germline gives CDR1 MNHEY, CDR2 SVGAGI. CDR3 size: 15 residues. Trimming took 0 bases from V and 2 from J, leaving 8 bases between them.

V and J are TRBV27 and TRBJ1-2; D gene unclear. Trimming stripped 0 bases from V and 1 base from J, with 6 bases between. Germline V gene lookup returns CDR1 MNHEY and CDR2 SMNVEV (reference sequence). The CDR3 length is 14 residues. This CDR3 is CASSLSASNYGYTF. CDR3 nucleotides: TGTGCCAGCAGTTTATCGGCCAGTAACTATGGCTACACCTTC.

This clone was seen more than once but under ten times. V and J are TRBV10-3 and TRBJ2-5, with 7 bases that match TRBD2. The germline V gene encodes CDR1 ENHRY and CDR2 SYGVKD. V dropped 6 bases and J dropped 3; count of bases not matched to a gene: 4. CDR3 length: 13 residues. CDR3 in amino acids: CAIRDGGEETQYF. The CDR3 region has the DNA TGTGCCATCAGAGATGGGGGGGAAGAGACCCAGTACTTC.